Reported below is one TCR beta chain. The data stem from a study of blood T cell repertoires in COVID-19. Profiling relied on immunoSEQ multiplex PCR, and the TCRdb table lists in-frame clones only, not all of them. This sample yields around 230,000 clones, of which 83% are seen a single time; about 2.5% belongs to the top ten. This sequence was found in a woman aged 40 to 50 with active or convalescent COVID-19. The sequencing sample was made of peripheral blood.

The DNA for the CDR3 is TGTGCCAGCAGCGACAGAGGCCAGCCCCAGCATTTT. Translation gives CASSDRGQPQHF. J is TRBJ1-5 and V is TRBV7-9; maybe TRBD1 (5 bases). Trimming shortened V by 5 bases and J by 7 bases, and 9 bases separated the two germline ends. This CDR3 has 12 amino acids. The germline V gene encodes CDR1 SEHNR and CDR2 FQNEAQ (reference sequence).